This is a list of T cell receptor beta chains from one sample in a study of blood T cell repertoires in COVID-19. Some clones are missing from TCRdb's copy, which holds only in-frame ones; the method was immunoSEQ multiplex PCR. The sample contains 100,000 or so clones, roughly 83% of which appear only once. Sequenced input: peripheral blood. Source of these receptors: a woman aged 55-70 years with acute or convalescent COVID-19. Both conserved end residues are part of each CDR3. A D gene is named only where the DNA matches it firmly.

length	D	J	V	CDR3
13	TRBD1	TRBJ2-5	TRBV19	CASSNRGRETQYF
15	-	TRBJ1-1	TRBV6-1	CASSEVGVPNTEAFF
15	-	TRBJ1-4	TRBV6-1	CASSEALGANEKLFF
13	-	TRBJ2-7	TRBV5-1	CASSQRRGYEQYF
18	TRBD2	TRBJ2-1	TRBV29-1	CSVEDLASGGRYYNEQFF
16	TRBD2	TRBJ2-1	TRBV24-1	CATSDPGLAGGNEQFF
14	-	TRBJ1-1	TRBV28	CASSLATSRTEAFF
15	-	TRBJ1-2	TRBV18	CASSPLQDSGNGYTF
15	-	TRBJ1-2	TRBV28	CASSDRDSANYGYTF
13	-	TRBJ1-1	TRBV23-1	CASSLPGGTEAFF
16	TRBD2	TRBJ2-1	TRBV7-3	CASSLSGGNSYNEQFF
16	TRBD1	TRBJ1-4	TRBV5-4	CASSRDRAATNEKLFF
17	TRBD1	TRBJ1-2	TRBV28	CASSFSQGDGRGYGYTF
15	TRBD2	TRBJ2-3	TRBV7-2	CASSLSSGGADTQYF
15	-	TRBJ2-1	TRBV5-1	CASSAETSSYNEQFF
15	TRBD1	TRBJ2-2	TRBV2	CASSRDRVETGELFF